The source of this TCR beta chain is a study of CD8 T cells in Susac syndrome. Study-level points and caveats: The relatively small number of individuals in the TCR sequencing and HLA analysis was acknowledged by the study.

In its sample, this clonotype was seen once. Its antigen is not known. After extraction with the RNeasy kit, about 0.45 to 1 ug of the RNA was reverse transcribed using random hexamers. An immunoSEQ multiplex PCR generated amplified TCR beta CDR3 products spanning 54 Vbeta and 13 Jbeta. TCRdb ran MiXCR on the immunoSEQ multiplex PCR reads and lists one entry per CDR3 protein. The sample carries more than 200,000 distinct CDR3 sequences, roughly 90% recorded once. CDR1 is SNHLY, CDR2 FYNNEI, per germline. V trimming: 4 bases; J trimming: 3 bases; junction bases outside the gene matches: 15. The CDR3 runs 19 residues.

This sequence originates from a human donor with multiple sclerosis. Source material: CD8+ T cells from PBMCs. The chain recombines TRBV2 with TRBJ1-1; 12 bases align to TRBD1. The DNA for the CDR3 is TGTGCCAGCAGTGGCCCCGGCCGGGGGACAGGGGGCGCATACACTGAAGCTTTCTTT. This translates into CASSGPGRGTGGAYTEAFF.